The present T cell receptor (beta chain) was sequenced within a study of CD8+ T cells in alopecia areata. Following extraction, RNA underwent reverse transcription to cDNA, which served as the sequencing template. Libraries were prepared by immunoSEQ multiplex PCR; TCRdb keeps only in-frame clonotypes and omits some of them. Among about 150,000 clones listed, 58% were seen once. Sequenced material: CD4+ T cells sorted from blood, taken at week 0. The sequence came from a human donor with alopecia areata.

The CDR3 reads CASSPTSGGGDTQYF. For the CDR3, the DNA is TGTGCCAGCAGTCCTACTAGCGGGGGGGGAGATACGCAGTATTTT. The rearrangement joins TRBV5-4 to TRBJ2-3; 13 nucleotides line up with TRBD2. After removal of 5 bases from V and 5 bases from J, the junction contained 5 bases not matched to a gene. The CDR3 spans 15 residues. From germline, CDR1 is SGHNT and CDR2 YYREEE (reference sequence). The full variable domain, in which reference TRBV5-4 and TRBJ2-3 provide the parts outside the CDR3, is ETGVTQSPTHLIKTRGQQVTLRCSSQSGHNTVSWYQQALGQGPQFIFQYYREEENGRGNFPPRFSGLQFPNYSSELNVNALELDDSALYLCASSPTSGGGDTQYFGPGTRLTVL.